A selection of T cell receptor beta chains follows, all from one sample in a study of blood T cell repertoires in COVID-19. Using immunoSEQ multiplex PCR, the repertoire was profiled, and TCRdb retains in-frame clones only, with some absent. The table records roughly 65,000 clones, just over 85% of them present only once. The sequencing sample was made of peripheral blood. The receptors shown here come from a man in his forties or fifties with acute or convalescent COVID-19. Both conserved end residues are part of each CDR3. The D gene is left open where the match is weak. Only part of the rows carry a size: once, few, many, or a class if the clone is expanded.

J	size	V	D	DNA	CDR3
TRBJ2-1	-	TRBV3-1/TRBV3-2	TRBD2	TGTGCCAGCAGCCAAGTGGTCGGGGTGGCTAGCGGGCCAAATTACAATGAGCAGTTCTTC	CASSQVVGVASGPNYNEQFF
TRBJ1-1	-	TRBV7-2	TRBD1	TGTGCCAGCAGCCTTGACAGGGGGGCTTTGGAAGCTTTCTTT	CASSLDRGALEAFF
TRBJ1-2	-	TRBV7-8	TRBD1	TGTGCCAGCAGCTTAGGTTGGGAGGGGACAGGGACTGGCTACACCTTC	CASSLGWEGTGTGYTF
TRBJ2-7	-	TRBV3-1/TRBV3-2	-	TGTGCCAGCAGTCCGGCGGGGCACTACGAGCAGTACTTC	CASSPAGHYEQYF
TRBJ1-6	-	TRBV27	-	TGTGCCAGCAGCCCGGGGACCTGGGGGGATTCACCCCTCCACTTT	CASSPGTWGDSPLHF
TRBJ2-7	-	TRBV7-8	TRBD2	TGTGCCAGCAGCTCGGGAGGTGAGCAGTACTTC	CASSSGGEQYF
TRBJ1-3	-	TRBV7-2	-	TGTGCCAGCAGCTTAGACGACACCCTCTCTGGAAACACCATATATTTT	CASSLDDTLSGNTIYF
TRBJ1-5	-	TRBV5-1	TRBD1	TGCGCCAGCAGCCCGCAGGGGGCGCCGGACCAGCCCCAGCATTTT	CASSPQGAPDQPQHF
TRBJ1-2	many	TRBV24-1	-	TGTGCCACCAGTGATTTCAGGGGCGAAGGCTACACCTTC	CATSDFRGEGYTF
TRBJ1-6	once	TRBV28	-	TGTGCCAGCAGTTTCCGGGGGGCGTTTAATTCACCCCTCCACTTT	CASSFRGAFNSPLHF
TRBJ2-7	-	TRBV7-3	TRBD2	TGTGCCAGCAGCTATCTAGCGGGAGGAGGCCAGTACTTC	CASSYLAGGGQYF
TRBJ2-1	once	TRBV5-1	TRBD2	TGCGCCAGCAGATACGGAGCGGGAGGGCCCTTCAATGAGCAGTTCTTC	CASRYGAGGPFNEQFF
TRBJ2-7	-	TRBV29-1	-	TGCAGCGTTGAACACACCTACGAGCAGTACTTC	CSVEHTYEQYF
TRBJ2-2	-	TRBV19	TRBD1	TGTGCCAGTAGTAGGGGGACAGGGGTTTACACCGGGGAGCTGTTTTTT	CASSRGTGVYTGELFF
TRBJ1-4	-	TRBV9	TRBD1	TGTGCCAGCAGCGGACAGGGGGCAAGTGAAAAACTGTTTTTT	CASSGQGASEKLFF
TRBJ1-1	-	TRBV11-2	-	TGTGCCAGCAGCTTAGTGTTTGGGGGGGGTATTAGGGACACTGAAGCTTTCTTT	CASSLVFGGGIRDTEAFF
TRBJ2-7	-	TRBV6-1	TRBD2	TGTGCCAGCAGTGAAGGGACTAGCGGGAGCTACGAGCAGTACTTC	CASSEGTSGSYEQYF
TRBJ1-1	-	TRBV27	-	TGTGCCTCCGATTCCAGGAACACTGAAGCTTTCTTT	CASDSRNTEAFF
TRBJ1-1	-	TRBV6-5	TRBD1	TGTGCCAGCAGTCCCAAGGGACAGGGGGTGGGTGAAGCTTTCTTT	CASSPKGQGVGEAFF
TRBJ1-1	-	TRBV6-5	-	TGTGCCAGCAGTTACTCGATTAACTCGAACACTGAAGCTTTCTTT	CASSYSINSNTEAFF
TRBJ2-7	-	TRBV4-1	TRBD1	TGCGCCAGCAGCCAAGACCCCCCTCCCGGGACAGCCAACTACGAGCAGTACTTC	CASSQDPPPGTANYEQYF
TRBJ2-2	-	TRBV9	-	TGTGCCAGCAGCACCCAAGGGGGGGCGAACACCGGGGAGCTGTTTTTT	CASSTQGGANTGELFF
TRBJ1-3	-	TRBV15	-	TGTGCCACCAGCACATGGACAGCGGCTGGAAACACCATATATTTT	CATSTWTAAGNTIYF
TRBJ1-1	few	TRBV12-3/TRBV12-4	-	TGTGCCAGCAGTCTGAACGGGTTAGAAGCTTTCTTT	CASSLNGLEAFF
TRBJ2-7	-	TRBV11-3	TRBD2	TGTGCCAGCAGCCTAGAACTAGCGCGAAATGAGCAGTACTTC	CASSLELARNEQYF
TRBJ2-1	-	TRBV19	TRBD1	TGTGCCAGTAGTGCCCCGGGGGACAGGGGGAGCAATGAGCAGTTCTTC	CASSAPGDRGSNEQFF
TRBJ1-2	-	TRBV12-3/TRBV12-4	-	TGTGCCAGCAGTTTACAGGGTTACTATGGCTACACCTTC	CASSLQGYYGYTF
TRBJ2-1	-	TRBV19	-	TGTGCCAGTAGTCGGGAAGCGCTCAGCTCCTACAATGAGCAGTTCTTC	CASSREALSSYNEQFF
TRBJ1-2	few	TRBV10-3	-	TGTGCCATCAGTGAGTCGAACGGCAGACAATCCTATGGCTACACCTTC	CAISESNGRQSYGYTF
TRBJ1-1	-	TRBV18	-	TGTGCCAGCTCACGGGCAGCTAACACTGAAGCTTTCTTT	CASSRAANTEAFF
TRBJ1-4	-	TRBV10-1	-	TGCGCCAGCAGTCGGGACACGGTTACTCTGTTTTTT	CASSRDTVTLFF
TRBJ1-1	-	TRBV14	TRBD1	TGTGCCAGCAGCCAAGGAGGGGGCAGGGGTGAAGCTTTCTTT	CASSQGGGRGEAFF
TRBJ2-7	-	TRBV7-8	-	TGTGCCAGCAGCTTAGGGGGCGTGGGGCTTGGGGAGCAGTACTTC	CASSLGGVGLGEQYF
TRBJ1-5	-	TRBV18	-	TGTGCCAGCTCACCCTACAGGGTCGGCAATCAGCCCCAGCATTTT	CASSPYRVGNQPQHF
TRBJ1-4	-	TRBV7-9	-	TGTGCCAGCAGCTCTCGGGGGGCAGAAGCAACTAATGAAAAACTGTTTTTT	CASSSRGAEATNEKLFF